The text below deals with one T cell receptor (beta chain). The antigen is unknown. Assay used: immunoSEQ multiplex PCR; TCRdb lists only in-frame clones, some missing. The sample lists 8,000 or so clones, 71% occurring once. The data belong to a study of chemoradiotherapy in HPV16-positive cancers. Study-wide background: Candidate HPV-specific T-cell clones and common TCR motifs came from functional assays in a couple of HPV16-positive patients.

Germline-derived CDR1 and CDR2 are SGHRS and YFSETQ. The CDR3 has 15 residues. V was pared by 0 bases and J by 7 bases, with 7 bases of the junction left unmatched. Study-wide findings and caveats: HPV-specific T cells were functionally defined from only a couple of HPV16-positive patients.

The V call is TRBV5-1, the J call TRBJ1-5, with 7 nucleotides matching TRBD1. The receptor comes from a human donor with HPV-associated anogenital cancer. Sampling was performed from a patient who underwent chemoradiotherapy. In DNA form, the CDR3 reads TGCGCCAGCAGCTTGGGACAGGGATTCGGCCAGCCCCAGCATTTT. Its translation is CASSLGQGFGQPQHF.